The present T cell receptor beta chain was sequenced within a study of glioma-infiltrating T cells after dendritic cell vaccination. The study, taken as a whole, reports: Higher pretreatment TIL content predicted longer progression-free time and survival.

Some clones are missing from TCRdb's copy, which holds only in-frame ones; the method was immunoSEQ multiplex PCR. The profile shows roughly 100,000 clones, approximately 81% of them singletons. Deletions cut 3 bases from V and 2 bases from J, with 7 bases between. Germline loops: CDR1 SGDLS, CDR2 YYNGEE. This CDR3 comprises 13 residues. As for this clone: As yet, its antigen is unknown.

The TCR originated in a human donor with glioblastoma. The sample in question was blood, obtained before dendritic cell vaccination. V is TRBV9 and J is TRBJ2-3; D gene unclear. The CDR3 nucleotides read TGTGCCAGCAGCGGGGCAGCCACAGATACGCAGTATTTT. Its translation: CASSGAATDTQYF.